The 15 T cell receptor beta chains given below trace back to one sample, sequenced in a study of CXCR3-negative and CXCR3-positive naive CD8 T cells. In preparing the TRB cDNA libraries, 5' RACE with UMI labels was used. Reprocessing the 5' RACE reads, TCRdb reports a single entry for every CDR3 protein and omits DNA. This sample's table has roughly 48,000 distinct CDR3 sequences. Sequencing input: memory CD8+ T cells from blood. The source is a human donor in good health. Some clones in this sample may be carry-over from other donors' samples.

This chain uses TRBV29-1 with TRBJ2-1; the TRBD2 assignment by TCRdb is unverifiable without DNA. In germline, CDR1 is SQVTM, CDR2 ANQGSEA. The length of the CDR3 is 16 residues. The CDR3 sequence is CSVLGTSGGLYNEQFF.

The chain joins TRBV29-1 to TRBJ2-7; TCRdb designates TRBD1, a call that cannot be tested without DNA. CDR3 length equals 15 residues. Germline values: CDR1 SQVTM, CDR2 ANQGSEA. The CDR3 loop reads CSVEGRTGNSYEQYF.

The rearrangement uses TRBV7-2 and TRBJ2-7; the D gene TCRdb calls, TRBD1, cannot be checked with no DNA. CDR3 length: 16 amino acids. Germline assignment: CDR1 SGHTA and CDR2 FQGNSA. CDR3 amino acids: CASSLALPGQGYEQYF.

V usage is TRBV19 and J usage is TRBJ2-7. CDR1 and CDR2 (germline): LNHDA, SQIVND (reference sequence). The CDR3 is 13 residues long. CDR3 in amino acids: CASSIASGYEQYF.

This chain joins TRBV6-5 and TRBJ2-1; TCRdb indicates TRBD2, and absent DNA this call remains unverified. CDR1 and CDR2 from the germline V gene are MNHEY and SVGAGI. The CDR3 spans 17 residues. The CDR3 loop is CASSPHPLAGPYNEQFF.

The rearrangement uses TRBV20-1 and TRBJ2-1; TCRdb names TRBD1, which stays unverified in the absence of DNA. Germline CDR1 and CDR2: DFQATT and SNEGSKA (reference sequence). The CDR3 has 16 residues. Here the CDR3 reads CSAIETGEDSYNEQFF.

The CDR3 here is CASSLSHYEQYF. The chain employs TRBV28 and TRBJ2-7. Germline CDR1 MDHEN, CDR2 SYDVKM. The CDR3 sequence is 12 residues long.

The chain uses TRBV4-1 and TRBJ2-3. CDR1 and CDR2 (germline): MGHRA, YSYEKL. This CDR3 has 14 amino acids. CDR3 loop: CASSQDDPTDTQYF.

V gene TRBV29-1 combines with J gene TRBJ1-1; TCRdb selects TRBD1, and the lack of DNA leaves this call unchecked. Germline values: CDR1 SQVTM, CDR2 ANQGSEA. This CDR3 comprises 15 residues. This CDR3 reads CSAETLRGGNTEAFF.

CDR3 sequence: CASSAFEGEGNEQYF. The rearrangement uses TRBV12-3 or TRBV12-4 and TRBJ2-7; TCRdb proposes TRBD2, but this gene call is untestable without DNA. The CDR3 loop spans 15 amino acids.

The chain links TRBV12-3 or TRBV12-4 to TRBJ1-1; the TCRdb call, TRBD1, lacks DNA for checking. The CDR3 extends over 14 amino acids. CDR3 sequence: CASNLGQGATEAFF.

The V and J genes are TRBV4-3 and TRBJ2-1; absent DNA, TCRdb's TRBD2 call cannot be checked. This CDR3 has 16 amino acids. Germline V CDR1 and CDR2: LGHNA, YSLEER. The chain's CDR3 is CASSYGLLKSDTEQFF.

The chain employs TRBV6-4 and TRBJ2-7. The germline gives CDR1 MRHNA, CDR2 SNTAGT. This CDR3 region has 13 residues. CDR3 region: CASCDRVTYEQYF.

The rearrangement links TRBV28 to TRBJ1-1; TCRdb gives TRBD1 as the D gene, but with no DNA this cannot be confirmed. The CDR3 length is 16 residues. The germline CDR1 and CDR2 sequences are MDHEN and SYDVKM. The CDR3: CASSLEFGRGHTEAFF.

This chain connects TRBV27 to TRBJ2-7; TCRdb's D call of TRBD2 is untestable without DNA. The CDR3 covers 14 residues. Germline CDR1 is MNHEY and CDR2 is SMNVEV (reference sequence). CDR3 in amino acids: CASSYGSGRGEQYF.